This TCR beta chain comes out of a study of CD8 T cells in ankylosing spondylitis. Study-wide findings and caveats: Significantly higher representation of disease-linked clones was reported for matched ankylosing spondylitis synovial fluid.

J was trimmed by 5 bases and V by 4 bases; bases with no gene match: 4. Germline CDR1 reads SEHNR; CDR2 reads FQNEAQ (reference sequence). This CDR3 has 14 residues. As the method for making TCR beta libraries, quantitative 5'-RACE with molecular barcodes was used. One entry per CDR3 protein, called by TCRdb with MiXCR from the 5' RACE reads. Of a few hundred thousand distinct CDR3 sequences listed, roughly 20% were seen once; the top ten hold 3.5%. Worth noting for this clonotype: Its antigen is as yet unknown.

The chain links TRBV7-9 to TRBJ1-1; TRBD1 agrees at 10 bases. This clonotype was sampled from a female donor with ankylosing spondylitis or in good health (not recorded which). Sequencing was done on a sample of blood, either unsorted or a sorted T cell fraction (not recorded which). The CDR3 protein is CASSSDRGWTEAFF. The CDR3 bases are TGTGCCAGCAGCTCGGACAGGGGGTGGACTGAAGCTTTCTTT.